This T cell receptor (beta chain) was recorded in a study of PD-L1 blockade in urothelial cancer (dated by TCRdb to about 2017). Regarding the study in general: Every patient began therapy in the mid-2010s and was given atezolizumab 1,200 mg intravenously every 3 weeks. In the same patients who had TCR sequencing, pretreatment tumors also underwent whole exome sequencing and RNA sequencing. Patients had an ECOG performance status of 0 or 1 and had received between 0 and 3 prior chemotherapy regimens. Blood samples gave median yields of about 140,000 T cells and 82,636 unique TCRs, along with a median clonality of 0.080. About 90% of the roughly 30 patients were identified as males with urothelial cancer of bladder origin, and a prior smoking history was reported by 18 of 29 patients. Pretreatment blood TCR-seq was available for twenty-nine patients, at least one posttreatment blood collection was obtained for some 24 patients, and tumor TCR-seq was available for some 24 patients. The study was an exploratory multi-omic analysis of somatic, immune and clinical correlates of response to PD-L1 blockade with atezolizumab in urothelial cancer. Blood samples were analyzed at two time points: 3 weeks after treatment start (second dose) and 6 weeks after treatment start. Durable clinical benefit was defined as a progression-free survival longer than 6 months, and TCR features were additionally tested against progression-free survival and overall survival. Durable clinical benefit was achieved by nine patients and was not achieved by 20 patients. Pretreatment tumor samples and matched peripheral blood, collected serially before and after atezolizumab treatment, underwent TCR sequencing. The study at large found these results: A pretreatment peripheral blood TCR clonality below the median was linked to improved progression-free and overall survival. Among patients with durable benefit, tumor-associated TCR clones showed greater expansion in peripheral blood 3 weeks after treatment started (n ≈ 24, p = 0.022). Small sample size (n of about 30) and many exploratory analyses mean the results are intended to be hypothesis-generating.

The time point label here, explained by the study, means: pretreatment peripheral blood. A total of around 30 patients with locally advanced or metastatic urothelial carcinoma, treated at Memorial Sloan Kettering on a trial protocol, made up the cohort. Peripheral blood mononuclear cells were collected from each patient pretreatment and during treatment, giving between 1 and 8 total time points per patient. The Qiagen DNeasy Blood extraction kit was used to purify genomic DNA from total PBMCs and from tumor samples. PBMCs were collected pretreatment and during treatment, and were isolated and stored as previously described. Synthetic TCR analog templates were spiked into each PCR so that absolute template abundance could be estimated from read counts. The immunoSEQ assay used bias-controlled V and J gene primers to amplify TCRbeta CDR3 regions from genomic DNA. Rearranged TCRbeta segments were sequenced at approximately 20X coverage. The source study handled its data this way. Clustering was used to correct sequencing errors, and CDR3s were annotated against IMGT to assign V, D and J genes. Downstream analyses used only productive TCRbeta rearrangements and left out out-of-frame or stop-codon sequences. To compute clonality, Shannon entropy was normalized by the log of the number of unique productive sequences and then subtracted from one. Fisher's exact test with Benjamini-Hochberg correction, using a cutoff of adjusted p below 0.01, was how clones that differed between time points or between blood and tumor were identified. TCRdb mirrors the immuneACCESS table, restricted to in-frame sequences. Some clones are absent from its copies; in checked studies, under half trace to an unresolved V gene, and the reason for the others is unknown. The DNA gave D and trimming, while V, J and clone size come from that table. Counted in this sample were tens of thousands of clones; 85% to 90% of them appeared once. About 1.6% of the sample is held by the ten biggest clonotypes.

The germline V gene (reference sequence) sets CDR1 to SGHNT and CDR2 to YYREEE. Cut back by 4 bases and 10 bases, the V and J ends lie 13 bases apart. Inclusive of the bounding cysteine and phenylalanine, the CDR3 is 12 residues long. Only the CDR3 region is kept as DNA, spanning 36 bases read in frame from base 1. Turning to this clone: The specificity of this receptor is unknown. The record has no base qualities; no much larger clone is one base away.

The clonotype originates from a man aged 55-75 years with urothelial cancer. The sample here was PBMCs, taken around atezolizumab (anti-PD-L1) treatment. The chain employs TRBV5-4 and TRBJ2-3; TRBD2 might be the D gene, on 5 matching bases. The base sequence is TGTGCCAGCAGCCTCCCCAAGGAGGCGCAGTATTTT. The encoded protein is CASSLPKEAQYF. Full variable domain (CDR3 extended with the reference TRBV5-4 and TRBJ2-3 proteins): ETGVTQSPTHLIKTRGQQVTLRCSSQSGHNTVSWYQQALGQGPQFIFQYYREEENGRGNFPPRFSGLQFPNYSSELNVNALELDDSALYLCASSLPKEAQYFGPGTRLTVL.